Listed here are 13 T cell receptor beta chains from one sample, sequenced in a study of blood T cell repertoires in COVID-19. Data came from immunoSEQ multiplex PCR; TCRdb stores just in-frame clones and leaves some out. The table lists 150,000 to 200,000 clones, roughly 88% of them singletons. Sequencing was performed on peripheral blood. The receptors derive from an elderly man with COVID-19, enrolled during active disease.

This clone was counted between two and nine times. The identical CDR3 is also encoded by other nucleotide sequences in the sample. The chain employs TRBV6-5 and TRBJ2-2; 9 bases match TRBD1. Losses at the gene ends were 6 bases for V and 6 bases for J; bases not matched to a gene: 2. Germline V lookup: CDR1 MNHEY, CDR2 SVGAGI. The CDR3 contains 13 residues. CDR3 sequence (DNA): TGTGCCAGCAGGGGACAGGGCGCCGGGGAGCTGTTTTTT. The encoded protein is CASRGQGAGELFF.

This clone was found a few times. V gene TRBV19 combines with J gene TRBJ2-2; 13 positions match TRBD2. CDR1 and CDR2 from the germline V gene are LNHDA and SQIVND (reference sequence). Germline trimming cut 6 bases from V and 4 bases from J; bases unmatched to any gene: 8. CDR3 length: 17 amino acids. The CDR3 bases are TGTGCCAGTAGGATGGGACTAGCGGGGCCTTCCACCGGGGAGCTGTTTTTT. Translated, it gives CASRMGLAGPSTGELFF.

The chain is built from TRBV28 and TRBJ1-6, with 8 bases fitting TRBD1. Germline CDR1 reads MDHEN; CDR2 reads SYDVKM. J gave up 8 bases and V 3 bases, and 3 bases lay outside the gene matches. There are 14 residues in the CDR3. The CDR3 loop is CASSFGQGDSPLHF. As DNA, the CDR3 is TGTGCCAGCAGTTTTGGACAGGGCGATTCACCCCTCCACTTT.

Only one count was recorded for this clone. V usage is TRBV9 and J usage is TRBJ2-2; 7 nucleotides line up with TRBD2. The CDR3 covers 15 residues. V was clipped by 4 bases and J by 0 bases; unmatched bases: 3. Per germline, CDR1 SGDLS and CDR2 YYNGEE. CDR3 residues: CASSQGTTNTGELFF. In DNA form, the CDR3 reads TGTGCCAGCAGCCAAGGGACTACGAACACCGGGGAGCTGTTTTTT.

The rearrangement uses TRBV3-1 (or the pseudogene TRBV3-2) and TRBJ1-1; D is unclear. The CDR3 length is 12 residues. V gave up 5 bases and J gave up 2 bases, with 6 bases separating them. The germline CDR1 and CDR2 sequences are LGHDT and YNNKEL (reference sequence). The CDR3 here is CASSRTNTEAFF. In DNA form, the CDR3 reads TGTGCCAGCAGCAGGACTAACACTGAAGCTTTCTTT.

The V gene is TRBV6-5, the J gene TRBJ2-1, with D perhaps TRBD1 (5 bases). Germline assignment: CDR1 MNHEY and CDR2 SVGAGI. CDR3 length: 12 residues. V was trimmed by 6 bases and J by 7 bases, leaving 10 bases between them. This chain's CDR3 is CASRGRVNEQFF. DNA of the CDR3: TGTGCCAGCAGGGGCAGGGTTAATGAGCAGTTCTTC.

This rearrangement joins TRBV5-1 to TRBJ1-3; D not resolved. The CDR3 extends over 14 amino acids. Germline V lookup: CDR1 SGHRS, CDR2 YFSETQ. Trimming took 2 bases from V and 1 from J, leaving 7 bases between them. In nucleotides, the CDR3 is TGCGCCAGCAGCTTCGGGAGTTCTGGAAACACCATATATTTT. Translation: CASSFGSSGNTIYF. The variable domain in full, with the rest retrieved from reference TRBV5-1 and TRBJ1-3, is KAGVTQTPRYLIKTRGQQVTLSCSPISGHRSVSWYQQTPGQGLQFLFEYFSETQRNKGNFPGRFSGRQFSNSRSEMNVSTLELGDSALYLCASSFGSSGNTIYFGEGSWLTVV.

This chain uses TRBV5-4 with TRBJ2-7, with TRBD1 matching 9 bases. Germline-derived CDR1 and CDR2 are SGHNT and YYREEE (reference sequence). J gave up 3 bases and V 4 bases, and 8 bases lay outside the gene matches. This CDR3 spans 15 amino acids. The CDR3 here is CASSQGQGPFYEQYF. The CDR3 nucleotides read TGTGCCAGCAGCCAGGGACAGGGACCCTTCTACGAGCAGTACTTC.

V usage is TRBV6-2 or TRBV6-3 and J usage is TRBJ2-5; TRBD1 matches 11 bases. CDR3 length equals 15 residues. Germline CDR1 reads MNHEY; CDR2 reads SVGEGT. J was trimmed by 4 bases and V by 2 bases; bases with no gene match: 3. The CDR3 loop is CASSYRTGGGETQYF. The CDR3 DNA is TGTGCCAGCAGTTACCGGACAGGGGGCGGAGAGACCCAGTACTTC.

This clone was seen a single time. The chain couples TRBV12-3 or TRBV12-4 to TRBJ1-1; D not certain. V was trimmed by 2 bases and J by 12 bases, leaving 13 bases between them. The CDR3 length is 12 residues. The DNA for the CDR3 is TGTGCCAGCAGTTTACACCCCGAGTTGACTTTCTTT. Its translation: CASSLHPELTFF.

This clone was found many times. The CDR3 reads CASSPGNPRTTEAFF. The CDR3 DNA reads TGTGCCAGCTCACCCGGGAACCCCAGAACCACTGAAGCTTTCTTT. The chain joins TRBV18 to TRBJ1-1; D is uncertain. Germline assignment: CDR1 KGHSH and CDR2 LQKENI. The ends were cut back, 3 bases at V and 4 bases at J, with 15 bases in the middle. This CDR3 contains 15 residues.

The chain carries TRBV2 and TRBJ2-5; 7 nucleotides align to TRBD2. The V gene end was trimmed by 5 bases and the J gene end by 5 bases; junction bases not matched to a gene: 5. Germline loops: CDR1 SNHLY, CDR2 FYNNEI. This CDR3 is 13 amino acids long. DNA for the CDR3: TGTGCCAGCAGTATGACTAGCAGGGAGACCCAGTACTTC. Translation gives CASSMTSRETQYF.

In this sample, this clone turned up once. The V call is TRBV7-7, the J call TRBJ2-2; D is uncertain. Germline V gives CDR1 SSHAT, CDR2 FNYEAQ (reference sequence). CDR3 length: 13 amino acids. V was clipped by 1 base and J by 8 bases, with 8 bases between them. The CDR3, as DNA: TGTGCCAGCAGCTTAGAACGGGTAGGGGAGCTGTTTTTT. Protein sequence: CASSLERVGELFF.